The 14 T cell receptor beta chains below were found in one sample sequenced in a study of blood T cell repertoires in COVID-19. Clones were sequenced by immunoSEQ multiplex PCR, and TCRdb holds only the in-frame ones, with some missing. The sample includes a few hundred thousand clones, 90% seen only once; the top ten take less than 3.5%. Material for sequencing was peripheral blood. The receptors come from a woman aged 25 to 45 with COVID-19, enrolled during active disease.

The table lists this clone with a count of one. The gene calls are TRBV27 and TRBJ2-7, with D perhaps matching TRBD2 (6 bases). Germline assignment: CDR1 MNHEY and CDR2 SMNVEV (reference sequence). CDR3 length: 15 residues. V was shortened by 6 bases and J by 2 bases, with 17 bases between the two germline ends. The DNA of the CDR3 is TGTGCCAGCAGGAGTACCGGGACGGGAGCCTACGAGCAGTACTTC. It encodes CASRSTGTGAYEQYF.

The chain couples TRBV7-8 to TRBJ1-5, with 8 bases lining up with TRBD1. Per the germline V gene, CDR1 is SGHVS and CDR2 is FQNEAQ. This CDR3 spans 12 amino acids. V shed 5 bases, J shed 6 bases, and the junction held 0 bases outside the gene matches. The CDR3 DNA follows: TGTGCCAGCAGCCAGGGGGCTCAGCCCCAGCATTTT. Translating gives CASSQGAQPQHF.

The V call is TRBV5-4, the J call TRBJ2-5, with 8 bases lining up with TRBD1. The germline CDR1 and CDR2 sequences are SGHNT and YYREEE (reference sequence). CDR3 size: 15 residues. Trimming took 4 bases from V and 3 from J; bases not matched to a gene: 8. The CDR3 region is CASSILTGGEETQYF. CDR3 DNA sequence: TGTGCCAGCAGCATATTAACAGGGGGAGAAGAGACCCAGTACTTC.

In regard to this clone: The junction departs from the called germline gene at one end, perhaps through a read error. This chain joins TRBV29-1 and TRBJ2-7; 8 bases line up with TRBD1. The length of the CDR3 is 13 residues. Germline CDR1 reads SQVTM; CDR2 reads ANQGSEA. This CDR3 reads CSVEGTGSNEQYF. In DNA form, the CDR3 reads TGCAGCGTTGAGGGGACAGGCTCCAACGAGCAGTACTTC.

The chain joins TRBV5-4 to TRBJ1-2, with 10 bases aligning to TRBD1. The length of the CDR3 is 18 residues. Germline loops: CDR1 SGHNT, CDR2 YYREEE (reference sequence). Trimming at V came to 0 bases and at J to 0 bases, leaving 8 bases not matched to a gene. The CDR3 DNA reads TGTGCCAGCAGCTTGGGGGGGACAGGGGCCTTCACTAACTATGGCTACACCTTC. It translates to CASSLGGTGAFTNYGYTF. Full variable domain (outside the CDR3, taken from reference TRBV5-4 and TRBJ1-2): ETGVTQSPTHLIKTRGQQVTLRCSSQSGHNTVSWYQQALGQGPQFIFQYYREEENGRGNFPPRFSGLQFPNYSSELNVNALELDDSALYLCASSLGGTGAFTNYGYTFGSGTRLTVV.

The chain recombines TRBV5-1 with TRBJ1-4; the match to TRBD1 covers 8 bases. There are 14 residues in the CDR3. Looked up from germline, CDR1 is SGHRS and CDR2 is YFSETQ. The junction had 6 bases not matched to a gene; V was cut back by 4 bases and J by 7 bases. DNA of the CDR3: TGCGCCAGCAGCGCAGGGGGCGCCGGTGAAAAACTGTTTTTT. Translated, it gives CASSAGGAGEKLFF.

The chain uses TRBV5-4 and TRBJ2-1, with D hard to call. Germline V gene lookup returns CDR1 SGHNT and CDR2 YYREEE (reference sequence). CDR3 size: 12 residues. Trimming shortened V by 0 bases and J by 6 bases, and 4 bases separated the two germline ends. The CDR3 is CASSLDSNEQFF. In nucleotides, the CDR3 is TGTGCCAGCAGCTTGGACAGCAATGAGCAGTTCTTC.

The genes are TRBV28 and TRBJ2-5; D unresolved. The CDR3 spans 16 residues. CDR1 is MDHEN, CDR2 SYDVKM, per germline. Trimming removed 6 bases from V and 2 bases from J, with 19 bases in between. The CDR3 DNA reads TGTGCCAGCAGCCCCCCCGGCGAGAGCGAACAAGAGACCCAGTACTTC. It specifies CASSPPGESEQETQYF. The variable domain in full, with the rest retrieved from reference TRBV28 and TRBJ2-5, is DVKVTQSSRYLVKRTGEKVFLECVQDMDHENMFWYRQDPGLGLRLIYFSYDVKMKEKGDIPEGYSVSREKKERFSLILESASTNQTSMYLCASSPPGESEQETQYFGPGTRLLVL.

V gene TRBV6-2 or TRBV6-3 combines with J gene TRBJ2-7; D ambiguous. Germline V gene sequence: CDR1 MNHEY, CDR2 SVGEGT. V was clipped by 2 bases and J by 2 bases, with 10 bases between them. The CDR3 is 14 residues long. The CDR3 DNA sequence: TGTGCCAGCAGTTACGAGCGAAGACCCTACGAGCAGTACTTC. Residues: CASSYERRPYEQYF.

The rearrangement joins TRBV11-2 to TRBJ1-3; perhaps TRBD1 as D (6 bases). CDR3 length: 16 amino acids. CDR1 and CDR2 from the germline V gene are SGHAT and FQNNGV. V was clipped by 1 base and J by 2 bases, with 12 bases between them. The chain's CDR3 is CASSLVTGSTGNTIYF. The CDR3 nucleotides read TGTGCCAGCAGCTTAGTTACAGGGAGCACTGGAAACACCATATATTTT.

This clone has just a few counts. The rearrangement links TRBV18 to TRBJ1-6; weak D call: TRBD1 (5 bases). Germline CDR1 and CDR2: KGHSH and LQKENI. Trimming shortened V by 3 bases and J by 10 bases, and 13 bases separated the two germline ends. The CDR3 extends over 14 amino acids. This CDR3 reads CASSPGQGESPLHF. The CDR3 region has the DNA TGTGCCAGCTCACCCGGTCAGGGCGAATCACCCCTCCACTTT.

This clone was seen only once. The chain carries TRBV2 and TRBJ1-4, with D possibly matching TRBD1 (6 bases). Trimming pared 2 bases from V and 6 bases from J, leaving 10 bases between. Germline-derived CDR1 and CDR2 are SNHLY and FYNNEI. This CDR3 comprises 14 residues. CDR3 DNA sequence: TGTGCCAGCAGTGAAAGGCAGGGGTATGAAAAACTGTTTTTT. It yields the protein CASSERQGYEKLFF.

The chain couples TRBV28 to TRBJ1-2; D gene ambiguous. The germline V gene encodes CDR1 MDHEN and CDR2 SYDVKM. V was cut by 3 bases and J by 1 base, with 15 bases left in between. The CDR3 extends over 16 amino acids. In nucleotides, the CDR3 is TGTGCCAGCAGTTTGAGCTCTACCCTTAATAACTATGGCTACACCTTC. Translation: CASSLSSTLNNYGYTF.

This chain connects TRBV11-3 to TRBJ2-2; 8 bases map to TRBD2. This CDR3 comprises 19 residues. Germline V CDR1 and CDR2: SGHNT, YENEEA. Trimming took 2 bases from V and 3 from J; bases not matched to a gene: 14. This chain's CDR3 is CASSLSGVWGLGDTGELFF. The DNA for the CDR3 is TGTGCCAGCAGCTTAAGTGGGGTTTGGGGACTAGGCGACACCGGGGAGCTGTTTTTT.